This passage covers 15 T cell receptor beta chains from one sample sequenced in a study of blood T cell repertoires in COVID-19. Repertoires were generated with immunoSEQ multiplex PCR, while TCRdb's copy carries only in-frame clones and drops some. Among some 300,000 clones listed, approximately 91% were seen once. The specimen sequenced was PBMCs or T cells enriched from blood (not recorded which). The receptors were gathered from a woman aged 35 to 49 who had recovered from COVID-19.

The rearrangement links TRBV27 to TRBJ2-1; 8 bases are shared with TRBD1. The CDR3 runs 15 residues. Germline V gene lookup returns CDR1 MNHEY and CDR2 SMNVEV (reference sequence). J was trimmed by 0 bases and V by 7 bases; bases with no gene match: 5. Here the CDR3 reads CASTLGQASYNEQFF. The CDR3 DNA sequence: TGTGCCAGCACCCTGGGACAGGCCTCCTACAATGAGCAGTTCTTC.

The chain has TRBV7-2 and TRBJ1-6, with TRBD1 matching 8 bases. From germline, CDR1 is SGHTA and CDR2 FQGNSA. The CDR3 is made up of 16 amino acids. V lost 5 bases, J lost 6 bases, and 9 bases stayed unmatched. The CDR3 nucleotides are TGTGCCAGCAGCACCAAACGACAGGGGACTAATTCACCCCTCCACTTT. This codes for CASSTKRQGTNSPLHF.

This clone was detected only a few times. The rearrangement joins TRBV7-6 to TRBJ2-1, with 8 bases lining up with TRBD2. The germline V gene encodes CDR1 SGHVS and CDR2 FNYEAQ. Unmatched junction bases numbered 10, after V lost 4 bases and J lost 8 bases. The CDR3 has 15 residues. The DNA of the CDR3 is TGTGCCAGCAGCTCCTCTAGCGGGTCATTGGATGAGCAGTTCTTC. Its protein is CASSSSSGSLDEQFF.

The chain links TRBV14 to TRBJ2-5, with 12 nucleotides matching TRBD2. This CDR3 region has 17 residues. The V gene end was trimmed by 3 bases and the J gene end by 6 bases; junction bases not matched to a gene: 11. Germline V lookup: CDR1 SGHDN, CDR2 FVKESK. CDR3 region: CASSHGLAGIFRQTQYF. CDR3 coding DNA: TGTGCCAGCAGCCACGGACTAGCGGGGATCTTTAGGCAGACCCAGTACTTC. Together with reference TRBV14 and TRBJ2-5, the CDR3 gives the full variable domain: EAGVTQFPSHSVIEKGQTVTLRCDPISGHDNLYWYRRVMGKEIKFLLHFVKESKQDESGMPNNRFLAERTGGTYSTLKVQPAELEDSGVYFCASSHGLAGIFRQTQYFGPGTRLLVL.

This rearrangement joins TRBV24-1 to TRBJ2-7; TRBD1 agrees at 8 bases. The J segment lost 5 bases and the V segment lost 3 bases, leaving 8 bases of the junction unmatched. Germline values: CDR1 KGHDR, CDR2 SFDVKD. The CDR3 runs 15 residues. The CDR3 loop is CATSDRQGFPNEQYF. The DNA for the CDR3 is TGTGCCACCAGTGATCGACAGGGGTTTCCCAACGAGCAGTACTTC.

The chain joins TRBV7-2 to TRBJ1-3; weak D call: TRBD1 (6 bases). There are 14 residues in the CDR3. Per the germline V gene, CDR1 is SGHTA and CDR2 is FQGNSA. The V end was cut by 6 bases, the J end by 1 base, with 10 bases between. Here the CDR3 DNA reads TGTGCCAGCAGACTAGGGGGTTCTGGAAACACCATATATTTT. Residues: CASRLGGSGNTIYF.

The rearrangement uses TRBV15 and TRBJ2-2, with 9 bases matching TRBD2. This CDR3 region has 19 residues. J was trimmed by 7 bases and V by 2 bases; bases with no gene match: 17. CDR1 LNHNV and CDR2 YYDKDF come from the germline V gene (reference sequence). The CDR3 DNA is TGTGCCACCAGCAGAAACTACTTCCTCGGCGGGCGGGGGGGCGGGGAGCTGTTTTTT. It encodes CATSRNYFLGGRGGGELFF.

The sample holds a few counts of this clone. This chain connects TRBV3-1 (or the pseudogene TRBV3-2) to TRBJ1-6; TRBD1 agrees at 11 bases. The CDR3 extends over 15 amino acids. V dropped 4 bases and J dropped 9; count of bases not matched to a gene: 5. Germline V gives CDR1 LGHDT, CDR2 YNNKEL (reference sequence). CDR3 in DNA: TGTGCCAGCAGCCTCAGGACAGGGGGCCGTTCACCCCTCCACTTT. Its translation is CASSLRTGGRSPLHF.

This clone was counted a single time. The chain combines TRBV5-1 with TRBJ2-1, with 9 positions matching TRBD2. CDR3 length: 17 amino acids. The J segment lost 7 bases and the V segment lost 4 bases, leaving 15 bases of the junction unmatched. The germline V gene encodes CDR1 SGHRS and CDR2 YFSETQ. The CDR3 DNA reads as TGCGCCAGCAGCCGTCGGGTAGCGGGGGCCTCGGGTAATGAGCAGTTCTTC. This codes for CASSRRVAGASGNEQFF.

Worth noting for this clone: The same CDR3 also results from other DNA sequences found in this sample. The chain is built from TRBV28 and TRBJ1-1, with 7 bases aligning to TRBD1. This CDR3 region has 13 residues. Germline assignment: CDR1 MDHEN and CDR2 SYDVKM. V dropped 4 bases and J dropped 7; count of bases not matched to a gene: 6. In DNA, the CDR3 is TGTGCCAGCAGTTCACCGGGACAGCTTGAAGCTTTCTTT. Protein sequence: CASSSPGQLEAFF.

This rearrangement joins TRBV3-1 (or the pseudogene TRBV3-2) to TRBJ1-1; a possible D gene is TRBD1 (5 bases). This CDR3 has 14 amino acids. V was clipped by 6 bases and J by 5 bases, with 16 bases between them. Germline CDR1 reads LGHDT; CDR2 reads YNNKEL (reference sequence). The CDR3 spells CASSYTTGETEAFF. The CDR3 DNA is TGTGCCAGCAGTTATACGACGGGGGAAACTGAAGCTTTCTTT.

In this sample, this clone turned up once. The chain carries TRBV3-1 (or the pseudogene TRBV3-2) and TRBJ1-1; D may be TRBD1 (6 bases). Trimming stripped 0 bases from V and 4 bases from J, with 15 bases between. Germline lookup yields CDR1 LGHDT and CDR2 YNNKEL (reference sequence). This CDR3 contains 16 residues. CDR3 protein: CASSQDKGERGTEAFF. CDR3 DNA sequence: TGTGCCAGCAGCCAAGATAAGGGGGAACGGGGCACTGAAGCTTTCTTT.

The DNA for the CDR3 is TGTGCCAGCACCTCATTAGCCCTCTCCTACAATGAGCAGTTCTTC. This sequence encodes CASTSLALSYNEQFF. This chain connects TRBV7-2 to TRBJ2-1; D is unresolved. CDR1 and CDR2 (germline): SGHTA, FQGNSA. This CDR3 spans 15 amino acids. Trimming left V 7 bases short and J 0 bases short, with 13 bases between.

CDR3 loop: CASVKRSGSSTDTQYF. In DNA, the CDR3 is TGTGCCAGTGTGAAGAGAAGCGGATCTAGCACAGATACGCAGTATTTT. J is TRBJ2-3 and V is TRBV2, with D possibly TRBD2 on 5 matching bases. V gave up 9 bases and J gave up 0 bases, with 19 bases separating them. The CDR3 totals 16 residues. In germline, CDR1 is SNHLY, CDR2 FYNNEI.

The CDR3 DNA reads TGTGCCAGTAGAATCCCAACCTATCGACAGGGAGGCGACTATGGCTACACCTTC. It translates to CASRIPTYRQGGDYGYTF. The chain combines TRBV19 with TRBJ1-2, with 7 bases aligning to TRBD1. Germline CDR1 LNHDA, CDR2 SQIVND (reference sequence). This CDR3 has 18 residues. With 6 bases clipped from V and 3 bases from J, the junction kept 19 bases outside the gene matches.